The following is a T cell receptor beta chain sequence with its context. Its antigen is unknown. Germline lookup yields CDR1 SGHTA and CDR2 FQGNSA. V gave up 1 base and J gave up 9 bases, with 16 bases separating them. The CDR3 has 16 residues. These data originate in a study of Ad26.COV2.S vaccination and SARS-CoV-2 variants. General observations from the study: The authors reported substantial breadth in spike-specific CD8+ and CD4+ T cell responses after vaccination.

Treatment given: roughly 20 received Ad26.COV2.S at low or high dose, single or two shots; roughly five received placebo; per-sample allocation not given. Collection of samples fell on day 63 after the first vaccine or placebo injection. Within Boston, the person who donated was an adult of 18-55 years. Generated by immunoSEQ multiplex PCR, the TCRdb table keeps only in-frame clones and is missing some. This sample carries approximately 240,000 clones, 70% to 90% of them seen once, and the ten largest clones take approximately 11%. The chain has TRBV7-2 and TRBJ1-6, with unresolved D. Here the sequenced sample was peripheral blood, taken in a trial of Ad26.COV2.S vaccine versus placebo. The sequence came from a person aged 18 to 59 who received the Ad26.COV2.S COVID-19 vaccine or a placebo. The CDR3 nucleotides read TGTGCCAGCAGCTTAGAATTGGCCGGGGTTGGTTCACCCCTCCACTTT. Its translation: CASSLELAGVGSPLHF.